The 15 T cell receptor beta chains in this list originate from one sample, sequenced in a study of human T cells and chemical hapten exposure. TCRdb called the RACE reads again in MiXCR, with one record for every CDR3 protein. The sample consists of about 82,000 distinct CDR3 sequences, over 10% of them appearing once. Time point denoted: patch test 3, about 24 weeks after DPC sensitization. As for treatment: therapeutic diphenylcyclopropenone sensitization with weekly scalp DPC. The specimen was whole blood, collected in connection with sensitization to the hapten diphenylcyclopropenone (DPC). The receptors stem from a woman between 45 and 60 years old with alopecia areata. Some clones in this sample may be carry-over from other donors' samples.

This chain uses TRBV12-3 or TRBV12-4 with TRBJ2-3; the D gene is possibly TRBD1 (5 bases). Trimming took 6 bases from V and 1 from J, leaving 8 bases between them. The CDR3 has 13 amino acids. CDR3 residues: CASSKTGTDTQYF. CDR3 bases: TGTGCCAGCAGCAAGACAGGCACAGATACGCAGTATTTT.

This clonotype was detected ten times or more. The J gene is TRBJ2-3, the V gene TRBV5-1; 13 bases map to TRBD2. Trimming at V came to 3 bases and at J to 0 bases, leaving 4 bases not matched to a gene. The CDR3 contains 17 residues. Germline CDR1 and CDR2: SGHRS and YFSETQ. CDR3 region: CASSSGLAGTSTDTQYF. CDR3 coding DNA: TGCGCCAGCAGCTCGGGACTAGCGGGGACTAGCACAGATACGCAGTATTTT.

There are a few counts of this clonotype. The rearrangement uses TRBV7-6 and TRBJ2-7; D gene unclear. This CDR3 is 13 amino acids long. Germline V lookup: CDR1 SGHVS, CDR2 FNYEAQ. The V and J ends lost 6 bases and 5 bases respectively, with 14 bases between them. CDR3: CASSYALEDEQYF. The CDR3 bases are TGTGCCAGCAGTTACGCCCTAGAAGACGAGCAGTACTTC.

The rearrangement uses TRBV29-1 and TRBJ1-1, with D possibly being TRBD1 (6 bases). Trimming took 6 bases from V and 1 from J, leaving 12 bases between them. This CDR3 is 13 amino acids long. CDR1 and CDR2 from the germline V gene are SQVTM and ANQGSEA. CDR3 bases: TGCAGCGTCTGCAGGGGCGGGAACACTGAAGCTTTCTTT. Its translation is CSVCRGGNTEAFF.

The chain carries TRBV15 and TRBJ1-1; D possibly corresponds to TRBD1 (6 bases). The V end lost 2 bases, the J end lost 5 bases, and 12 bases lay between the germline ends. This CDR3 comprises 14 residues. Germline lookup yields CDR1 LNHNV and CDR2 YYDKDF (reference sequence). The CDR3 loop reads CATSRKNRETEAFF. DNA of the CDR3: TGTGCCACCAGCAGAAAAAACAGGGAAACTGAAGCTTTCTTT.

This clonotype came up many times. This chain links TRBV5-4 with TRBJ2-6; D not resolved. The CDR3 has 16 residues. Germline V gene lookup returns CDR1 SGHNT and CDR2 YYREEE (reference sequence). The V and J ends lost 4 bases and 0 bases respectively, with 11 bases between them. In DNA form, the CDR3 reads TGTGCCAGCAGCCCCTGGGCGGTCTCTGGGGCCAACGTCCTGACTTTC. Translated, it gives CASSPWAVSGANVLTF.

J is TRBJ2-3 and V is TRBV3-1; D gene unclear. The V gene's germline CDR1 is LGHDT and CDR2 YNNKEL (reference sequence). The CDR3 spans 14 residues. Trimming took 2 bases from V and 2 from J, leaving 8 bases between them. In DNA, the CDR3 is TGTGCCAGCAGCCAATATAGTCTCACAGATACGCAGTATTTT. It encodes CASSQYSLTDTQYF.

This clonotype was seen many times. The chain uses TRBV20-1 and TRBJ2-2; D is unresolved. The germline V and J ends were trimmed by 0 bases and 4 bases, with 15 bases remaining between them. This CDR3 region has 16 residues. Per germline, CDR1 DFQATT and CDR2 SNEGSKA (reference sequence). This chain's CDR3 is CSARDPVGSLTGELFF. The DNA for the CDR3 is TGCAGTGCTAGAGATCCGGTGGGCAGCCTCACCGGGGAGCTGTTTTTT.

The sample holds many counts of this clonotype. V usage is TRBV20-1 and J usage is TRBJ2-4; D remains unclear. The V end lost 2 bases, the J end lost 8 bases, and 22 bases lay between the germline ends. CDR1 DFQATT and CDR2 SNEGSKA come from the germline V gene (reference sequence). The length of the CDR3 is 16 residues. The CDR3 region has the DNA TGCAGTGCTAGACAGCGCACGGATATCACGCTAGACATTCAGTACTTC. It yields the protein CSARQRTDITLDIQYF.

This clonotype was counted a few times. V and J are TRBV20-1 and TRBJ1-1, with no clear D. This CDR3 is 16 amino acids long. In germline, CDR1 is DFQATT, CDR2 SNEGSKA (reference sequence). V dropped 0 bases and J dropped 1 base, with 15 bases sitting between them. The CDR3 DNA reads TGCAGTGCTAGAGATCTGCGCGGCCAAAGGAACACTGAAGCTTTCTTT. This encodes CSARDLRGQRNTEAFF.

A few counts support this clonotype. V is TRBV4-1 and J is TRBJ2-3; D uncertain. The germline V and J ends were trimmed by 0 bases and 2 bases, with 6 bases remaining between them. Per germline, CDR1 MGHRA and CDR2 YSYEKL. The CDR3 is made up of 14 amino acids. The CDR3 DNA follows: TGCGCCAGCAGCCAAGATCCCTTCACAGATACGCAGTATTTT. Its protein product is CASSQDPFTDTQYF.

The table lists this clonotype with many counts. This chain links TRBV20-1 with TRBJ2-7; 7 bases align to TRBD2. CDR3 length: 14 residues. Germline values: CDR1 DFQATT, CDR2 SNEGSKA (reference sequence). J was trimmed by 2 bases and V by 0 bases; bases with no gene match: 4. CDR3 loop: CSARDMGLPYEQYF. The CDR3 DNA follows: TGCAGTGCTAGAGATATGGGACTACCCTACGAGCAGTACTTC.

This clonotype was counted many times. The rearrangement links TRBV15 to TRBJ2-6, with D hard to call. Germline CDR1 reads LNHNV; CDR2 reads YYDKDF (reference sequence). CDR3 length equals 20 residues. V shed 0 bases and J shed 0 bases, with 18 bases lying between them. CDR3 region: CATSRDYLNRVLSGANVLTF. As DNA, the CDR3 is TGTGCCACCAGCAGAGACTACTTGAACAGAGTTCTCTCTGGGGCCAACGTCCTGACTTTC.

This clonotype was found many times. V is TRBV7-6 and J is TRBJ2-7; 7 positions agree with TRBD1. V trimming: 0 bases; J trimming: 2 bases; junction bases outside the gene matches: 10. The CDR3 runs to 17 residues. Germline CDR1 is SGHVS and CDR2 is FNYEAQ. The CDR3 DNA sequence: TGTGCCAGCAGCTTAGCGTCTCCCCGGACAGGCGCCTACGAGCAGTACTTC. Protein sequence: CASSLASPRTGAYEQYF.

This clonotype was seen only a few times. Here the CDR3 DNA reads TGTGCCAGCACCCCGATTACAGCTAACTATGGCTACACCTTC. This gives the protein CASTPITANYGYTF. This chain uses TRBV5-4 with TRBJ1-2; D ambiguous. V dropped 6 bases and J dropped 0 bases, with 12 bases sitting between them. The CDR3 is 14 residues long. Germline CDR1 SGHNT, CDR2 YYREEE (reference sequence). The full variable domain, completed using reference TRBV5-4 and TRBJ1-2, is ETGVTQSPTHLIKTRGQQVTLRCSSQSGHNTVSWYQQALGQGPQFIFQYYREEENGRGNFPPRFSGLQFPNYSSELNVNALELDDSALYLCASTPITANYGYTFGSGTRLTVV.